The 27 T cell receptor beta chains below were found in one sample sequenced in a study of CD8+ T cells in alopecia areata. RNA extraction was followed by reverse transcription into cDNA, which acted as the sequencing template. TCRdb keeps only in-frame clones here, not all; method: immunoSEQ multiplex PCR. Of some 240,000 clones listed, roughly 57% are singletons. The material was CD4+ T cells sorted from blood, obtained at week 0. Source of these receptors: a human donor with alopecia areata.

The chain is built from TRBV5-4 and TRBJ2-4; no firm D call. The CDR3 extends over 14 amino acids. Germline V gene sequence: CDR1 SGHNT, CDR2 YYREEE (reference sequence). With 5 bases removed from V and 2 bases from J, the gap between germline ends came to 11 bases. CDR3 in amino acids: CASSRSETKNIQYF. The CDR3 DNA reads as TGTGCCAGCAGTCGGTCGGAGACCAAAAACATTCAGTACTTC.

The genes are TRBV25-1 and TRBJ2-5, with D hard to call. Deletions cut 0 bases from V and 2 bases from J, with 7 bases between. CDR1 is MGHDK and CDR2 is SYGVNS in the germline V gene. The CDR3 spans 14 residues. The CDR3 coding sequence is TGTGCCAGCAGTGAATATTATGGGCAAGAGACCCAGTACTTC. Encoded protein: CASSEYYGQETQYF.

The chain recombines TRBV18 with TRBJ1-2; TRBD1 matches 8 bases. The junction had 8 bases not matched to a gene; V was cut back by 3 bases and J by 2 bases. The CDR3 sequence is 16 residues long. Per germline, CDR1 KGHSH and CDR2 LQKENI. The DNA for the CDR3 is TGTGCCAGCTCACCCTATCAGACAGGGGAAAACTATGGCTACACCTTC. Amino acids: CASSPYQTGENYGYTF.

This chain joins TRBV28 and TRBJ2-5, with unresolved D. CDR3 length equals 11 residues. Trimming shortened V by 3 bases and J by 7 bases, and 6 bases separated the two germline ends. The germline V gene has CDR1 MDHEN and CDR2 SYDVKM. The CDR3 sequence: CASSLKGTQYF. The CDR3 bases are TGTGCCAGCAGTTTGAAGGGGACCCAGTACTTC.

This clone occurred a few times. This chain uses TRBV7-6 with TRBJ2-2; D gene uncertain. V was pared by 6 bases and J by 7 bases, with 9 bases between. The germline V gene has CDR1 SGHVS and CDR2 FNYEAQ. This CDR3 has 12 residues. The CDR3 nucleotides are TGTGCCAGCAGGACTTCGGACGGGGAGCTGTTTTTT. Residues: CASRTSDGELFF.

The V and J genes are TRBV5-6 and TRBJ2-4; perhaps TRBD1 as D (8 bases). The germline V gene has CDR1 SGHDT and CDR2 YYEEEE. The CDR3 is made up of 18 amino acids. With 4 bases removed from V and 3 bases from J, the gap between germline ends came to 23 bases. As DNA, the CDR3 is TGTGCCAGCAGCCCCCGGGGACAGGCTGGGGGGGACAAAAACATTCAGTACTTC. This codes for CASSPRGQAGGDKNIQYF.

The V and J genes are TRBV27 and TRBJ1-5; D gene unclear. This CDR3 is 16 amino acids long. V lost 0 bases to trimming and J lost 4 bases, with 13 bases between them. Germline CDR1 reads MNHEY; CDR2 reads SMNVEV (reference sequence). CDR3 nucleotides: TGTGCCAGCAGTTTATCCCCCCTCGGTAAGAATCAGCCCCAGCATTTT. It encodes CASSLSPLGKNQPQHF.

Worth noting for this clone: Germline and junction disagree at one end, which may indicate a read error. This chain joins TRBV6-1 and TRBJ2-7; no clear D gene. There are 14 residues in the CDR3. Germline lookup yields CDR1 MNHNS and CDR2 SASEGT. CDR3: CASSDIGYSHEQYF. The CDR3 nucleotides are TGTGCCAGCAGTGACATCGGCTACTCCCACGAGCAGTACTTC.

The chain is built from TRBV7-2 and TRBJ2-7; D may be TRBD1 (5 bases). The V gene's germline CDR1 is SGHTA and CDR2 FQGNSA. V lost 3 bases, J lost 0 bases, and 9 bases lay in between. This CDR3 spans 14 amino acids. CDR3 sequence reads: CASSFGATSYEQYF. Here the CDR3 DNA reads TGTGCCAGCAGCTTTGGGGCCACCTCCTACGAGCAGTACTTC.

This chain connects TRBV9 to TRBJ1-2, with D perhaps matching TRBD1 (6 bases). V lost 0 bases, J lost 5 bases, and 11 bases lay in between. The germline V gene encodes CDR1 SGDLS and CDR2 YYNGEE. This CDR3 region has 14 residues. The CDR3 DNA is TGTGCCAGCAGCGTAGTGGGGGCGCTGTATGGCTACACCTTC. Its translation: CASSVVGALYGYTF.

The V call is TRBV7-9, the J call TRBJ2-5; 10 bases are shared with TRBD2. This CDR3 is 16 amino acids long. V dropped 1 base and J dropped 2; count of bases not matched to a gene: 4. CDR1 is SEHNR and CDR2 is FQNEAQ in the germline V gene (reference sequence). CDR3 bases: TGTGCCAGCAGCTTAGATCTGACTAGCGGGCAAGAGACCCAGTACTTC. Its translation: CASSLDLTSGQETQYF.

This clone was counted only a few times. The chain recombines TRBV7-3 with TRBJ2-3; 9 bases are a match to TRBD2. This CDR3 is built from 15 residues. V trimming: 4 bases; J trimming: 2 bases; junction bases outside the gene matches: 4. Per the germline V gene, CDR1 is SGHTA and CDR2 is FQGTGA. The CDR3 region is CASSSTSGFTDTQYF. In nucleotides, the CDR3 is TGTGCCAGCAGCTCTACTAGCGGGTTCACAGATACGCAGTATTTT.

The chain combines TRBV30 with TRBJ1-5, with 9 bases aligning to TRBD1. This CDR3 has 17 residues. The germline V gene has CDR1 GTSNPN and CDR2 SVGIG (reference sequence). The ends lost 3 bases at V and 5 bases at J; junction bases unmatched: 14. The CDR3 bases are TGTGCCTGGAGCGACACTCTCGGGACAGGGATACATCAGCCCCAGCATTTT. Protein product: CAWSDTLGTGIHQPQHF. Drawing the rest from reference TRBV30 and TRBJ1-5, the complete variable domain is SQTIHQWPATLVQPVGSPLSLECTVEGTSNPNLYWYRQAAGRGLQLLFYSVGIGQISSEVPQNLSASRPQDRQFILSSKKLLLSDSGFYLCAWSDTLGTGIHQPQHFGDGTRLSIL.

The gene calls are TRBV15 and TRBJ1-5; D might be TRBD1 (5 bases). The germline CDR1 and CDR2 sequences are LNHNV and YYDKDF (reference sequence). V was pared by 4 bases and J by 0 bases, with 13 bases between. The CDR3 has 16 amino acids. CDR3 nucleotides: TGTGCCACCAGCACACCCCATGGGGGTAGCAATCAGCCCCAGCATTTT. This gives the protein CATSTPHGGSNQPQHF.

This chain connects TRBV27 to TRBJ2-5; D not resolved. CDR3 size: 13 residues. CDR1 is MNHEY and CDR2 is SMNVEV in the germline V gene (reference sequence). The ends were cut back, 3 bases at V and 7 bases at J, with 12 bases in the middle. The CDR3 spells CASSFLGVGTQYF. The DNA for the CDR3 is TGTGCCAGCAGTTTCCTCGGTGTGGGGACCCAGTACTTC.

The gene calls are TRBV27 and TRBJ2-2; weak D call: TRBD2 (6 bases). The germline CDR1 and CDR2 sequences are MNHEY and SMNVEV (reference sequence). V lost 4 bases and J lost 6, with 12 bases in between. The CDR3 runs 14 residues. The CDR3 reads CASSWAAGSGELFF. For the CDR3, the DNA is TGTGCCAGCAGTTGGGCCGCGGGATCCGGGGAGCTGTTTTTT.

The chain recombines TRBV11-2 with TRBJ2-1, with 10 bases that match TRBD1. CDR3 length: 16 amino acids. With 3 bases clipped from V and 8 bases from J, the junction kept 10 bases outside the gene matches. The germline gives CDR1 SGHAT, CDR2 FQNNGV. Here the CDR3 DNA reads TGTGCCAGCAGCTTGGGGACAGGGGCTATCATGGATGAGCAGTTCTTC. It translates to CASSLGTGAIMDEQFF. Full variable domain (outside the CDR3, taken from reference TRBV11-2 and TRBJ2-1): EAGVAQSPRYKIIEKRQSVAFWCNPISGHATLYWYQQILGQGPKLLIQFQNNGVVDDSQLPKDRFSAERLKGVDSTLKIQPAKLEDSAVYLCASSLGTGAIMDEQFFGPGTRLTVL.

This clone has only one observation. This chain's CDR3 is CASSGELAKNIQYF. Written as DNA, the CDR3 is TGCGCCAGCAGTGGGGAGCTAGCCAAAAACATTCAGTACTTC. The chain joins TRBV10-1 to TRBJ2-4, with a weak D call TRBD2 (5 bases). This CDR3 has 14 residues. Deletions cut 4 bases from V and 0 bases from J, with 7 bases between. Germline V CDR1 and CDR2: WNHNN, SYGVQD (reference sequence).

V and J are TRBV9 and TRBJ2-5; 10 bases are a match to TRBD2. This CDR3 spans 17 amino acids. V shed 1 base and J 3 bases; nucleotides not matched to a gene: 9. Germline CDR1 SGDLS, CDR2 YYNGEE. The CDR3 DNA is TGTGCCAGCAGCGTACCATCTGGGGGACTAGCGAAAGAGACCCAGTACTTC. It specifies CASSVPSGGLAKETQYF.

This chain links TRBV18 with TRBJ1-5; no clear D gene. CDR3 length: 15 amino acids. The V gene's germline CDR1 is KGHSH and CDR2 LQKENI. With 6 bases removed from V and 3 bases from J, the gap between germline ends came to 15 bases. The CDR3 is CASSTTTAVNQPQHF. Here the CDR3 DNA reads TGTGCCAGCTCCACCACCACTGCGGTCAATCAGCCCCAGCATTTT. The entire variable domain, with the rest obtained from reference TRBV18 and TRBJ1-5, is as follows: NAGVMQNPRHLVRRRGQEARLRCSPMKGHSHVYWYRQLPEEGLKFMVYLQKENIIDESGMPKERFSAEFPKEGPSILRIQQVVRGDSAAYFCASSTTTAVNQPQHFGDGTRLSIL.

The chain joins TRBV27 to TRBJ2-2; D is possibly TRBD1 or TRBD2 (5 bases each). CDR1 and CDR2 from the germline V gene are MNHEY and SMNVEV (reference sequence). Trimming took off 10 bases at V and 7 bases at J, with 16 bases between the two ends. This CDR3 spans 13 amino acids. CDR3 in amino acids: CATLRLGVGELFF. Here the CDR3 DNA reads TGTGCCACCCTCCGTTTGGGGGTCGGGGAGCTGTTTTTT.

There are a few counts of this clone. The rearrangement links TRBV30 to TRBJ2-1; TRBD2 aligns across 7 bases. CDR1 and CDR2 from the germline V gene are GTSNPN and SVGIG (reference sequence). Trimming cost V 1 base and J 9 bases; bases outside gene matches: 3. The CDR3 has 12 residues. In nucleotides, the CDR3 is TGTGCCTGGAGTGGGGAGGGGACTGAGCAGTTCTTC. Protein: CAWSGEGTEQFF. Filled out from reference TRBV30 and TRBJ2-1, the complete variable domain reads SQTIHQWPATLVQPVGSPLSLECTVEGTSNPNLYWYRQAAGRGLQLLFYSVGIGQISSEVPQNLSASRPQDRQFILSSKKLLLSDSGFYLCAWSGEGTEQFFGPGTRLTVL.

This clone was detected many times. The rearrangement joins TRBV19 to TRBJ2-7; the match to TRBD2 covers 8 bases. The V gene end was trimmed by 5 bases and the J gene end by 2 bases; junction bases not matched to a gene: 5. The germline V gene encodes CDR1 LNHDA and CDR2 SQIVND (reference sequence). This CDR3 region has 14 residues. The CDR3 spells CASSGGLGAYEQYF. CDR3 sequence (DNA): TGTGCCAGTAGTGGGGGACTAGGGGCCTACGAGCAGTACTTC.

The chain couples TRBV18 to TRBJ2-1; maybe TRBD2 (6 bases). Trimming shortened V by 8 bases and J by 5 bases, and 13 bases separated the two germline ends. This CDR3 has 13 residues. Germline CDR1 is KGHSH and CDR2 is LQKENI. CDR3 bases: TGTGCCAGCGCGGGGACGGCAAACAATGAGCAGTTCTTC. Protein sequence: CASAGTANNEQFF.

The chain is built from TRBV29-1 and TRBJ2-3, with 9 nucleotides matching TRBD2. Germline CDR1 is SQVTM and CDR2 is ANQGSEA. The V gene end was trimmed by 7 bases and the J gene end by 5 bases; junction bases not matched to a gene: 13. CDR3 length equals 15 residues. The CDR3 loop reads CSAGGSGRNLDTQYF. In nucleotides, the CDR3 is TGCAGCGCCGGGGGTAGCGGGAGAAATCTAGATACGCAGTATTTT.

The chain carries TRBV29-1 and TRBJ2-7, with TRBD2 identical over 9 bases. This CDR3 region has 13 residues. The trim removed 6 bases at V and 6 bases at J, leaving 9 bases unmatched. The germline V gene encodes CDR1 SQVTM and CDR2 ANQGSEA. CDR3: CSVQEREASEQYF. The CDR3 region has the DNA TGCAGCGTACAAGAGCGGGAGGCGAGCGAGCAGTACTTC.

Remarks on this clone: A much larger clone differs from this one at a single base, so this may be a read error. Other DNA variants within this sample encode the same CDR3. The chain combines TRBV5-6 with TRBJ2-5; D is unclear. V dropped 2 bases and J dropped 5 bases, with 4 bases sitting between them. This CDR3 contains 11 residues. Germline V gene lookup returns CDR1 SGHDT and CDR2 YYEEEE. In nucleotides, the CDR3 is TGTGCCAGCAGCTTTGGGGAGACCCAGTACTTC. The encoded protein is CASSFGETQYF.